Included here is one TCR beta chain sequence, with context. Its antigen is unidentified. This PCR relied on a set of 60 Vbeta primers and 13 Jbeta primers. Sequenced by immunoSEQ multiplex PCR; TCRdb stores in-frame clones only, minus some. The sample contains over 100,000 clones, roughly 68% of which appear only once. Germline loops: CDR1 MNHEY, CDR2 SVGAGI. This CDR3 region has 16 residues. The ends lost 2 bases at V and 4 bases at J; junction bases unmatched: 8. The record originates from a study of cytomegalovirus exposure and HLA in healthy donors. Study summary: Approximately 190 million T cells yielded 90 million to 130 million unique TCR beta sequences, as an earlier analysis found.

Study-wide results and caveats: A reported reduction in N-insertions relative to the approximately 670-donor mean was seen in an Asian-associated ancestry cluster in a later analysis.

V and J are TRBV6-5 and TRBJ1-1, with 9 nucleotides matching TRBD1. The receptor was isolated from a woman aged 30 to 39 in good health and CMV-seronegative. The sequenced sample was PBMCs. DNA for the CDR3: TGTGCCAGCAGTTACCAAACAGGGGGCGGTGGCACTGAAGCTTTCTTT. As protein: CASSYQTGGGGTEAFF.